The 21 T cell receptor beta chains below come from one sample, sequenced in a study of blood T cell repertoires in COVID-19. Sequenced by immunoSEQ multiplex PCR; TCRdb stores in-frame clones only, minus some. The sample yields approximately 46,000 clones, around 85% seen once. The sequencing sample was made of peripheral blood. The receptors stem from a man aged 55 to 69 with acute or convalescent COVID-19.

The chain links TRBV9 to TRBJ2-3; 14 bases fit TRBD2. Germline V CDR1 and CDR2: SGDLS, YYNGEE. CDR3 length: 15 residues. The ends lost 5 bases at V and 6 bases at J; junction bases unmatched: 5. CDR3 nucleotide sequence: TGTGCCAGCAGTAGACTAGCGGGAGGGCCGGATACGCAGTATTTT. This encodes CASSRLAGGPDTQYF.

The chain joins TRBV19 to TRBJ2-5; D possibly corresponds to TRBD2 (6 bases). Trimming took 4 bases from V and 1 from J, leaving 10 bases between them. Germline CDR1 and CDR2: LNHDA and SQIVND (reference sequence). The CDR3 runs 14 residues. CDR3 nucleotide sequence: TGTGCCAGTAGTACGGGAGCTATCCAAGAGACCCAGTACTTC. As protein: CASSTGAIQETQYF. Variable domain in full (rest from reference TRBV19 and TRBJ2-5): DGGITQSPKYLFRKEGQNVTLSCEQNLNHDAMYWYRQDPGQGLRLIYYSQIVNDFQKGDIAEGYSVSREKKESFPLTVTSAQKNPTAFYLCASSTGAIQETQYFGPGTRLLVL.

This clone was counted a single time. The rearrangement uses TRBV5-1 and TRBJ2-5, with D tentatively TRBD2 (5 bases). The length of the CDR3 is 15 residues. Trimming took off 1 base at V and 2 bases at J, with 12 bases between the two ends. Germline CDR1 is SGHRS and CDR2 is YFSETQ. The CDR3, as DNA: TGCGCCAGCAGCTTGAGCGGTCCAGCACAAGAGACCCAGTACTTC. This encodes CASSLSGPAQETQYF.

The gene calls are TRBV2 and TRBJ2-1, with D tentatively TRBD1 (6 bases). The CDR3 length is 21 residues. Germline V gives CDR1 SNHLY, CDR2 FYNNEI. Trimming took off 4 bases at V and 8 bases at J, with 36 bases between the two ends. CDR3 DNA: TGTGCCAGCAGTGGATCGGTGTACGGACAGACCGAGGGATACTTACGCGATGAGCAGTTCTTC. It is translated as CASSGSVYGQTEGYLRDEQFF.

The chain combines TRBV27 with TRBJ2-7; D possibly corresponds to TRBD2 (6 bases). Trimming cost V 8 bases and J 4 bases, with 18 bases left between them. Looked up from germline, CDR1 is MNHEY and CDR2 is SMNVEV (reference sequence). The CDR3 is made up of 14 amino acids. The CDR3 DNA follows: TGTGCCAGCTCACGGGGGACGGACCTTTACGAGCAGTACTTC. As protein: CASSRGTDLYEQYF.

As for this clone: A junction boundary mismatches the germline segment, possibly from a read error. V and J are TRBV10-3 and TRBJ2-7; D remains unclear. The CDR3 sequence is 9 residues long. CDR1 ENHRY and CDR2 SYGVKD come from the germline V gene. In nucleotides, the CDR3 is TGTGCCATCGGGCTTAACCCCCACTTC. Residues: CAIGLNPHF.

CDR3: CASSLGGLAGGYNEQYF. The CDR3 region has the DNA TGCGCCAGCAGCTTGGGTGGACTAGCGGGAGGGTACAACGAGCAGTACTTC. The chain uses TRBV5-1 and TRBJ2-7; 15 bases are shared with TRBD2. Germline V lookup: CDR1 SGHRS, CDR2 YFSETQ. V trimming: 0 bases; J trimming: 5 bases; junction bases outside the gene matches: 6. The CDR3 runs 17 residues.

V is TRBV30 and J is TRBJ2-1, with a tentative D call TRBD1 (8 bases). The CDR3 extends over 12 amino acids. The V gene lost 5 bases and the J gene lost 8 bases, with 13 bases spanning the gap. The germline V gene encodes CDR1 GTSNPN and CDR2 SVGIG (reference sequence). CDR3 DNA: TGTGCCTGGTCTACAGGGGGGGATGAGCAGTTCTTC. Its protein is CAWSTGGDEQFF.

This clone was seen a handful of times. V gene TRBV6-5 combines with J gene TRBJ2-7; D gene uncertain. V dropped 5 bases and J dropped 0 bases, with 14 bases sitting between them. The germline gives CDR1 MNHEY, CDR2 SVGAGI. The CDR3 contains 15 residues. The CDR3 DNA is TGTGCCAGCAGTCGCTCAGACAAGAGCTCCTACGAGCAGTACTTC. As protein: CASSRSDKSSYEQYF.

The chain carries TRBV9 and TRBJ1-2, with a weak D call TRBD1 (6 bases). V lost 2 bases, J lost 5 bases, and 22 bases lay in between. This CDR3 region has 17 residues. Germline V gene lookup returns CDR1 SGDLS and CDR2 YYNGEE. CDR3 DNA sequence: TGTGCCAGCAGCGTTCAAGCAGGGGTATTGGTTGGGTATGGCTACACCTTC. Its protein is CASSVQAGVLVGYGYTF.

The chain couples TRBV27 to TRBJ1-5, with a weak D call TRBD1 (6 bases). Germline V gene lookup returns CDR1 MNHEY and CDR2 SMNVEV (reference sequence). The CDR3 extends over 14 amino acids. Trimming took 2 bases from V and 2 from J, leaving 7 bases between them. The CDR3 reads CASSLEGGNQPQHF. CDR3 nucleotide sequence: TGTGCCAGCAGTTTAGAGGGGGGCAATCAGCCCCAGCATTTT.

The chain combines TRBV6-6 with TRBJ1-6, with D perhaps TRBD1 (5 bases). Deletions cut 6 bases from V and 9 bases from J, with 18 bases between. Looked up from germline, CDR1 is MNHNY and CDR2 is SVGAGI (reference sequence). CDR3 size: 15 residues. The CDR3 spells CASRASRVTSSPLHF. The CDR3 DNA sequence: TGTGCCAGCAGAGCTTCCAGGGTCACCTCTTCACCCCTCCACTTT.

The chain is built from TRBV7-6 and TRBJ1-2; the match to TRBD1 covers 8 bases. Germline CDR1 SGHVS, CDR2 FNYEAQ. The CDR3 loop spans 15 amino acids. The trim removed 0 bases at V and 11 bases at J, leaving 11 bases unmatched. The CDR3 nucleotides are TGTGCCAGCAGCTTAGCTGCAGGACAGGGAGATCTATACACCTTC. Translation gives CASSLAAGQGDLYTF.

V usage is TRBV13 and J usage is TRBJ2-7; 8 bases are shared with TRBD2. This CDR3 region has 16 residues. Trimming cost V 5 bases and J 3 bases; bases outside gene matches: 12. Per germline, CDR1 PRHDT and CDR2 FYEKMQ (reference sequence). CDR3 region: CASSPGLANSGYEQYF. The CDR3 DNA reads TGTGCCAGCAGCCCAGGACTAGCAAACTCTGGCTACGAGCAGTACTTC.

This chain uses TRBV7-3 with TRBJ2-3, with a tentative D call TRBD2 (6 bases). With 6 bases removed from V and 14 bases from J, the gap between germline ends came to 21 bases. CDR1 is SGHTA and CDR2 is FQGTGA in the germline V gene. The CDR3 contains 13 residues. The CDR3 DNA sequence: TGTGCCAGCAGTTTACGTTACGGAGGGCCGGCGTATTTT. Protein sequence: CASSLRYGGPAYF.

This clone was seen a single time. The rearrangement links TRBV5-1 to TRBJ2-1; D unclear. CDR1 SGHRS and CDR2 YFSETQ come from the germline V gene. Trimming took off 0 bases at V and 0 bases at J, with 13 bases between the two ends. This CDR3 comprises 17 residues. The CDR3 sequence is CASSLAVRVSSYNEQFF. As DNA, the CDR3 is TGCGCCAGCAGCTTGGCTGTCCGCGTGAGCTCCTACAATGAGCAGTTCTTC.

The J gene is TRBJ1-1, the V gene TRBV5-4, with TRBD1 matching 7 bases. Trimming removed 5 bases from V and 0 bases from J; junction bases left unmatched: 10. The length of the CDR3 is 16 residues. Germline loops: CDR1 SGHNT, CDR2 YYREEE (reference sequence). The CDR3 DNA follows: TGTGCCAGCAGTTCCCCAAAACAGGGGATGAACACTGAAGCTTTCTTT. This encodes CASSSPKQGMNTEAFF.

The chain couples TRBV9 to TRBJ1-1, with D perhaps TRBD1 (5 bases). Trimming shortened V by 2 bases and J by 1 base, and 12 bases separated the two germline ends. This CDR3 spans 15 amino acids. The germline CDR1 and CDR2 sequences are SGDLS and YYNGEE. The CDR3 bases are TGTGCCAGCAGCGTGGGCTGGGGGGGGAACACTGAAGCTTTCTTT. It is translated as CASSVGWGGNTEAFF.

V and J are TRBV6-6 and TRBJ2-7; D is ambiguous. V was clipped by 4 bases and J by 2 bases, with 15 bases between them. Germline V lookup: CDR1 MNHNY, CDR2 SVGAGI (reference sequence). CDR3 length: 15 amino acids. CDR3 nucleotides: TGTGCCAGCAGTTTGGCCTTGGGCTCCCCCTACGAGCAGTACTTC. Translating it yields CASSLALGSPYEQYF.

CDR3 DNA: TGTGCCAGCAGCTTGATAGCGGGAGGACTCTACGAGCAGTACTTC. Protein sequence: CASSLIAGGLYEQYF. The chain employs TRBV5-4 and TRBJ2-7; 10 nucleotides match TRBD2. The V and J ends lost 1 base and 3 bases, in that order; junction bases with no gene match: 4. The germline CDR1 and CDR2 sequences are SGHNT and YYREEE (reference sequence). CDR3 length: 15 residues.

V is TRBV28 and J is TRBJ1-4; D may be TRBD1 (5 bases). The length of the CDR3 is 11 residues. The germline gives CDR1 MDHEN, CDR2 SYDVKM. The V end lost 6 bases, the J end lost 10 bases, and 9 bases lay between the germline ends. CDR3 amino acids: CASRGLGKLFF. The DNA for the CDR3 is TGTGCCAGCAGGGGGCTCGGAAAACTGTTTTTT.